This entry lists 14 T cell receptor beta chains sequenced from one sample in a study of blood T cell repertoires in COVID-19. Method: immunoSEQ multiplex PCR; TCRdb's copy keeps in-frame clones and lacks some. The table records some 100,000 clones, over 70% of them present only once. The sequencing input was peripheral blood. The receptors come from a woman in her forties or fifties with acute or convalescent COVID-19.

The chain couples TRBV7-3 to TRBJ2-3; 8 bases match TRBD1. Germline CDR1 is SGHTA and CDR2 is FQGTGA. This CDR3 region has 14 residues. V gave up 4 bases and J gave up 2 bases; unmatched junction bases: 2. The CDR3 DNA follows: TGTGCCAGCAGCTACAGGGGGGACACAGATACGCAGTATTTT. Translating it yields CASSYRGDTDTQYF.

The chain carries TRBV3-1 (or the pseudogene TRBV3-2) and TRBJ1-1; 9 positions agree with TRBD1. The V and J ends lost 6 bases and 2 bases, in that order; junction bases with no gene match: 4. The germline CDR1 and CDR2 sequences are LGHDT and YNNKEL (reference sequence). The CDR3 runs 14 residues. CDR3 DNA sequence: TGTGCCAGCAGAGGGACAGGGATTAACACTGAAGCTTTCTTT. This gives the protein CASRGTGINTEAFF.

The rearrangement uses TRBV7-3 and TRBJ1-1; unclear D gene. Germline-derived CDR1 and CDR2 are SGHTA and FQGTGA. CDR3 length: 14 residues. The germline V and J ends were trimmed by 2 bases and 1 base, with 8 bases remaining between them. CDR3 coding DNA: TGTGCCAGCAGCTTATTGGCAGGGAACACTGAAGCTTTCTTT. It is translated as CASSLLAGNTEAFF.

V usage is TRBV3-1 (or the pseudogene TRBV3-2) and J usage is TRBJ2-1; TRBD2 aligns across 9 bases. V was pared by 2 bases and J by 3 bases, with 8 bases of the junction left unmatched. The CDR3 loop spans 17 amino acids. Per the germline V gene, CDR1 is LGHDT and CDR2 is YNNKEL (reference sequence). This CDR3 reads CASSQYGLAGIYNEQFF. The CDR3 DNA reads TGTGCCAGCAGCCAATACGGGCTAGCGGGGATCTACAATGAGCAGTTCTTC.

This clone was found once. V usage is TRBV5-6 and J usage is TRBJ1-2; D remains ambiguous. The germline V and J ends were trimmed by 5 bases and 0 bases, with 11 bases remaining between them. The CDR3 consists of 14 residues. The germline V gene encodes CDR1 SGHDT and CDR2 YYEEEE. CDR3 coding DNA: TGTGCCAGCAGTCCGTCCGGGGCTAACTATGGCTACACCTTC. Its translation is CASSPSGANYGYTF.

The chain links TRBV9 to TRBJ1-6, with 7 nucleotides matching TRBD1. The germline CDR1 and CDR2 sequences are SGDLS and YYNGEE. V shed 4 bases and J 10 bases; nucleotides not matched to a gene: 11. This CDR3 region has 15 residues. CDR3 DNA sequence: TGTGCCAGCAGCACCAGACAGGGTTTCAAATCACCCCTCCACTTT. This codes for CASSTRQGFKSPLHF.

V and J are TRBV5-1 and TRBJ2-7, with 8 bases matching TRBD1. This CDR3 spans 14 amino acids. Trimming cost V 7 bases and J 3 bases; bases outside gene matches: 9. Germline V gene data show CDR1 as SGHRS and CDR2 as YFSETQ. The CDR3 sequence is CASSPTDRVYEQYF. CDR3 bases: TGCGCCAGCTCTCCCACGGACAGGGTCTACGAGCAGTACTTC.

The CDR3 region is CASSPPGGTRVGEKLFF. The DNA of the CDR3 is TGTGCCAGCTCACCCCCCGGGGGTACGCGGGTTGGTGAAAAACTGTTTTTT. V is TRBV18 and J is TRBJ1-4, with D possibly being TRBD1 (5 bases). V lost 3 bases and J 7 bases, leaving 21 bases between the germline ends. This CDR3 has 17 residues. Germline V CDR1 and CDR2: KGHSH, LQKENI.

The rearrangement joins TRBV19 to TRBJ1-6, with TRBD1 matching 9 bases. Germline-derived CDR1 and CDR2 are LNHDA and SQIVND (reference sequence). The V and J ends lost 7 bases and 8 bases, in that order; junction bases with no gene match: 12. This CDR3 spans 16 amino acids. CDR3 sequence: CASTAGQGYGDSPLHF. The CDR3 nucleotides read TGTGCCAGTACCGCGGGACAGGGCTACGGTGATTCACCCCTCCACTTT.

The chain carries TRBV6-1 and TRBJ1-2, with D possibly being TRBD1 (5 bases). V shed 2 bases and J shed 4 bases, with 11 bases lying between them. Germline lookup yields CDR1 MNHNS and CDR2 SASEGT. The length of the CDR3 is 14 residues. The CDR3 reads CASSEPGHLYGYTF. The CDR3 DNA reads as TGTGCCAGCAGTGAACCCGGACACCTCTATGGCTACACCTTC.

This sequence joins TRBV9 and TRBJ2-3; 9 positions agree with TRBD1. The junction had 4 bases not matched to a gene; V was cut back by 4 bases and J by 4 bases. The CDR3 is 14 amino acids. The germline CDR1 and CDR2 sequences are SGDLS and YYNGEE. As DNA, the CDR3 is TGTGCCAGCAGCCCGTGGACAGGGGCAGATACGCAGTATTTT. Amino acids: CASSPWTGADTQYF.

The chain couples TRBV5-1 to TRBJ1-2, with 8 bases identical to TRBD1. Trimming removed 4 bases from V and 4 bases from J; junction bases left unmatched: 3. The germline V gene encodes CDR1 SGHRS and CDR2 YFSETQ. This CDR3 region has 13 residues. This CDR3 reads CASSPGTGYGYTF. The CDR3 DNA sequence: TGCGCCAGCAGCCCTGGGACAGGCTATGGCTACACCTTC.

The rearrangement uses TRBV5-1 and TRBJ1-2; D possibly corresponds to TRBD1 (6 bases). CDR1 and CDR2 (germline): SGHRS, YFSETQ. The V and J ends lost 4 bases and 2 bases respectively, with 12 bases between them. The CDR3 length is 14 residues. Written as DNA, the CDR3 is TGCGCCAGCAGCCTAAATCAGGGGAACTATGGCTACACCTTC. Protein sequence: CASSLNQGNYGYTF.

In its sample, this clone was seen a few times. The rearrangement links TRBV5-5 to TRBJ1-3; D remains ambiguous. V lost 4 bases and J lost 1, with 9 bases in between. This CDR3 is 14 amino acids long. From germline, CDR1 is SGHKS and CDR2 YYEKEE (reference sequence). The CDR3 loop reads CASSRLGSGNTIYF. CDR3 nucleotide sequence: TGTGCCAGCAGCCGACTTGGGTCTGGAAACACCATATATTTT.